What follows are 21 T cell receptor beta chains derived from one specimen sequenced in a study of cytomegalovirus exposure and HLA in healthy donors. Primers for the PCR totalled 60 Vbeta and 13 Jbeta. Measured with immunoSEQ multiplex PCR; TCRdb has only the in-frame clones, and not every one. The sample lists 150,000 to 200,000 clones, 70% to 90% occurring once. Input material: PBMCs. These TCRs come from a woman younger than 45 in good health and CMV-seronegative.

This sequence joins TRBV11-2 and TRBJ1-2, with 8 bases identical to TRBD1. The CDR3 loop spans 14 amino acids. V lost 6 bases and J lost 3; bases outside the gene matches: 6. Germline V lookup: CDR1 SGHAT, CDR2 FQNNGV. CDR3 DNA: TGTGCCAGCAGAGGGGGACAGGCCTACTATGGCTACACCTTC. Translation gives CASRGGQAYYGYTF.

The chain couples TRBV4-1 to TRBJ1-6, with D tentatively TRBD1 (5 bases). The germline V and J ends were trimmed by 0 bases and 6 bases, with 21 bases remaining between them. Germline loops: CDR1 MGHRA, CDR2 YSYEKL. The CDR3 runs 19 residues. The CDR3 reads CASSQDMGGGAGGNSPLHF. CDR3 coding DNA: TGCGCCAGCAGCCAAGATATGGGGGGAGGGGCCGGGGGTAATTCACCCCTCCACTTT.

This chain uses TRBV28 with TRBJ1-3; TRBD1 might be the D (5 bases). The germline gives CDR1 MDHEN, CDR2 SYDVKM. This CDR3 is 13 amino acids long. Trimming cost V 2 bases and J 12 bases, with 14 bases left between them. This chain's CDR3 is CASSLAQATHIYF. The CDR3 DNA follows: TGTGCCAGCAGTTTAGCACAGGCAACTCACATATATTTT. Full variable domain (missing parts from reference TRBV28 and TRBJ1-3): DVKVTQSSRYLVKRTGEKVFLECVQDMDHENMFWYRQDPGLGLRLIYFSYDVKMKEKGDIPEGYSVSREKKERFSLILESASTNQTSMYLCASSLAQATHIYFGEGSWLTVV.

The chain is built from TRBV18 and TRBJ2-2; 7 bases map to TRBD1. The V gene end was trimmed by 5 bases and the J gene end by 7 bases; junction bases not matched to a gene: 10. The germline CDR1 and CDR2 sequences are KGHSH and LQKENI. The length of the CDR3 is 15 residues. CDR3 protein: CASSSDRVGNGELFF. CDR3 in DNA: TGTGCCAGCTCATCAGACAGGGTCGGTAACGGGGAGCTGTTTTTT.

The chain links TRBV5-6 to TRBJ2-5; TRBD2 agrees at 13 bases. The J call is doubtful: the DNA matches TRBJ2-7 better. Germline assignment: CDR1 SGHDT and CDR2 YYEEEE. CDR3 length equals 16 residues. CDR3 sequence (DNA): TGTGCCAGCAGCCCGACTAGCGGGGGGCCGCCCTACGAGCAGTACTTC. This gives the protein CASSPTSGGPPYEQYF.

This chain uses TRBV2 with TRBJ2-1; the match to TRBD1 covers 9 bases. After removal of 10 bases from V and 0 bases from J, the junction contained 7 bases not matched to a gene. This CDR3 comprises 15 residues. Germline CDR1 is SNHLY and CDR2 is FYNNEI. CDR3 loop: CATDLGQGSYNEQFF. CDR3 bases: TGTGCCACCGACTTGGGACAGGGCTCCTACAATGAGCAGTTCTTC.

The chain is built from TRBV4-2 and TRBJ2-3; D may be TRBD1 (6 bases). This CDR3 has 16 amino acids. Germline CDR1 reads LGHNA; CDR2 reads YNFKEQ. The germline V and J ends were trimmed by 6 bases and 4 bases, with 20 bases remaining between them. The CDR3 nucleotides are TGTGCCAGCAGTCTCGGGTCACAGGGCCAGGCAGATACGCAGTATTTT. As protein: CASSLGSQGQADTQYF.

CDR3 protein: CASSLSLFEQFF. The CDR3 DNA follows: TGTGCCAGCAGCTTATCCCTATTTGAGCAGTTCTTC. The chain employs TRBV7-2 and TRBJ2-1; D is ambiguous. V was pared by 2 bases and J by 9 bases, with 8 bases between. CDR1 and CDR2 (germline): SGHTA, FQGNSA. CDR3 length equals 12 residues.

This clone was counted at least ten times. The chain is built from TRBV4-3 and TRBJ2-3; D is perhaps TRBD1 (6 bases). The CDR3 extends over 16 amino acids. Trimming removed 0 bases at V and 4 bases at J, with 14 bases between. CDR1 LGHNA and CDR2 YSLEER come from the germline V gene. The CDR3: CASSQDLRQVADTQYF. CDR3 bases: TGCGCCAGCAGCCAAGATCTGAGACAGGTCGCAGATACGCAGTATTTT.

This chain uses TRBV28 with TRBJ2-7; maybe TRBD2 (7 bases). Germline V lookup: CDR1 MDHEN, CDR2 SYDVKM. V was shortened by 6 bases and J by 6 bases, with 24 bases between the two germline ends. The CDR3 covers 16 residues. The CDR3 loop reads CASSPRGAALGVEQYF. For the CDR3, the DNA is TGTGCCAGCAGCCCACGGGGGGCAGCACTCGGAGTCGAGCAGTACTTC.

This clone showed up just a few times. The chain combines TRBV19 with TRBJ2-3; the match to TRBD1 covers 7 bases. Germline CDR1 reads LNHDA; CDR2 reads SQIVND (reference sequence). The V and J ends lost 5 bases and 5 bases, in that order; junction bases with no gene match: 4. The CDR3 contains 13 residues. The CDR3 loop is CASSVRGQDTQYF. CDR3 nucleotides: TGTGCCAGTAGTGTTAGGGGGCAAGATACGCAGTATTTT.

The genes are TRBV11-2 and TRBJ1-1, with D possibly being TRBD1 (6 bases). Trimming shortened V by 3 bases and J by 6 bases, and 14 bases separated the two germline ends. Germline loops: CDR1 SGHAT, CDR2 FQNNGV. The CDR3 sequence is 14 residues long. CDR3 coding DNA: TGTGCCAGCAGCTTCCCCCAAGACAGGCCTGAAGCTTTCTTT. Translated, it gives CASSFPQDRPEAFF.

The rearrangement joins TRBV27 to TRBJ2-2, with 8 bases identical to TRBD2. Germline CDR1 reads MNHEY; CDR2 reads SMNVEV (reference sequence). Germline trimming cut 0 bases from V and 8 bases from J; bases unmatched to any gene: 11. This CDR3 is 17 amino acids long. This CDR3 reads CASSLSTSVSGAGELFF. DNA for the CDR3: TGTGCCAGCAGTTTATCGACTAGCGTCTCCGGCGCGGGGGAGCTGTTTTTT.

The gene calls are TRBV6-1 and TRBJ1-4; D might be TRBD1 (5 bases). The CDR3 has 15 amino acids. Per germline, CDR1 MNHNS and CDR2 SASEGT. V lost 8 bases and J 2 bases, leaving 15 bases between the germline ends. DNA for the CDR3: TGTGCCAGCGACCTTTGGGGGGGGACTAATGAAAAACTGTTTTTT. It encodes CASDLWGGTNEKLFF.

In its sample, this clone was seen once. The CDR3 sequence is CASSLTGGGQGASSYNEQFF. As DNA, the CDR3 is TGTGCCAGCAGCTTAACAGGTGGGGGACAGGGGGCGAGCTCCTACAATGAGCAGTTCTTC. This rearrangement joins TRBV7-3 to TRBJ2-1, with 12 bases identical to TRBD1. The CDR3 runs to 20 residues. Per the germline V gene, CDR1 is SGHTA and CDR2 is FQGTGA. J gave up 0 bases and V 0 bases, and 9 bases lay outside the gene matches.

This chain uses TRBV6-1 with TRBJ2-2, with 11 bases lining up with TRBD1. Losses at the gene ends were 6 bases for V and 7 bases for J; bases not matched to a gene: 7. The CDR3 is made up of 15 amino acids. Germline lookup yields CDR1 MNHNS and CDR2 SASEGT. In DNA form, the CDR3 reads TGTGCCAGCAGAAGCCGGGACAGGGGGATCGGGGAGCTGTTTTTT. As protein: CASRSRDRGIGELFF.

This sequence joins TRBV28 and TRBJ1-2; maybe TRBD1 (6 bases). The germline gives CDR1 MDHEN, CDR2 SYDVKM. Trimming took 6 bases from V and 7 from J, leaving 18 bases between them. CDR3 length: 14 amino acids. In DNA, the CDR3 is TGTGCCAGCAGAATTAACAGGGCTGGGGCTGGCTACACCTTC. Translated, it gives CASRINRAGAGYTF.

By share, this clone ranks as medium-sized (0.01 to 0.1%). The rearrangement uses TRBV27 and TRBJ2-1, with 12 bases aligning to TRBD2. The V gene end was trimmed by 3 bases and the J gene end by 9 bases; junction bases not matched to a gene: 3. The CDR3 is made up of 14 amino acids. Germline V gene sequence: CDR1 MNHEY, CDR2 SMNVEV (reference sequence). The CDR3 protein is CASSLRLAGAEQFF. The CDR3 DNA is TGTGCCAGCAGTTTGCGACTAGCGGGAGCTGAGCAGTTCTTC.

This clone was recorded only once. The chain links TRBV4-3 to TRBJ2-1, with 9 positions matching TRBD2. V shed 5 bases and J 2 bases; nucleotides not matched to a gene: 1. This CDR3 has 14 residues. Germline V gives CDR1 LGHNA, CDR2 YSLEER. The CDR3 DNA sequence: TGCGCCAGCAGCTGGACTAGCGCCTACAATGAGCAGTTCTTC. Translated, it gives CASSWTSAYNEQFF.

V and J are TRBV6-5 and TRBJ1-5; 8 nucleotides line up with TRBD1. The V gene's germline CDR1 is MNHEY and CDR2 SVGAGI. V shed 0 bases, J shed 5 bases, and the junction held 6 bases outside the gene matches. CDR3 length equals 16 residues. The CDR3 sequence: CASSYSYRGDHQPQHF. As DNA, the CDR3 is TGTGCCAGCAGTTACTCCTACAGGGGGGATCATCAGCCCCAGCATTTT.

This clone occurred a few times. The chain couples TRBV4-1 to TRBJ1-1; D call uncertain. The CDR3 runs 13 residues. Germline values: CDR1 MGHRA, CDR2 YSYEKL. V shed 1 base and J shed 1 base, with 4 bases lying between them. For the CDR3, the DNA is TGCGCCAGCAGCCAAGGGAGGAACACTGAAGCTTTCTTT. Translating it yields CASSQGRNTEAFF.